What follows are 24 T cell receptor beta chains derived from one specimen sequenced in a study of cytotoxic CD8 clonotypes in ibrutinib-treated CLL. The method was immunoSEQ multiplex PCR; TCRdb's version includes in-frame clones alone and lacks a portion of them. Of fewer than 400,000 clones in the sample, over 60% were seen once. The sequences come from PBMCs, collected after 36 months of ibrutinib treatment. The receptors shown here come from a human donor with chronic lymphocytic leukemia.

The chain employs TRBV5-1 and TRBJ2-6; D gene uncertain. The CDR3 totals 14 residues. CDR1 is SGHRS and CDR2 is YFSETQ in the germline V gene. The V and J ends lost 4 bases and 0 bases respectively, with 5 bases between them. The CDR3 bases are TGCGCCAGCAGCCAGAGCTCTGGGGCCAACGTCCTGACTTTC. Translating it yields CASSQSSGANVLTF.

This clone was seen only a few times. The rearrangement joins TRBV5-1 to TRBJ2-7; TRBD2 matches at 7 bases. The germline gives CDR1 SGHRS, CDR2 YFSETQ. CDR3 size: 13 residues. V lost 2 bases to trimming and J lost 3 bases; unmatched junction nucleotides: 2. CDR3 sequence reads: CASSFGLGYEQYF. The CDR3 DNA sequence: TGCGCCAGCAGCTTCGGACTAGGCTACGAGCAGTACTTC.

The genes are TRBV27 and TRBJ1-2; D not certain. CDR3 length: 16 amino acids. V shed 5 bases and J shed 0 bases, with 16 bases lying between them. CDR1 and CDR2 (germline): MNHEY, SMNVEV (reference sequence). CDR3 in DNA: TGTGCCAGCAGTCCCTTTCGCGGTAAAGCTAACTATGGCTACACCTTC. It specifies CASSPFRGKANYGYTF.

The rearrangement links TRBV5-4 to TRBJ2-5; 9 nucleotides agree with TRBD2. Germline-derived CDR1 and CDR2 are SGHNT and YYREEE (reference sequence). The CDR3 is 15 amino acids. After removal of 4 bases from V and 4 bases from J, the junction contained 8 bases not matched to a gene. The CDR3 DNA follows: TGTGCCAGCAGCCGCCGGGCTAGCGGGATAGAGACCCAGTACTTC. Its translation: CASSRRASGIETQYF.

This clone was detected once. The chain recombines TRBV19 with TRBJ2-2, with 9 bases that match TRBD1. The CDR3 consists of 17 residues. In germline, CDR1 is LNHDA, CDR2 SQIVND (reference sequence). J lost 5 bases, V lost 5 bases, and 12 bases had no gene match. CDR3 DNA: TGTGCCAGTAGTCCCGCCGACAGGGGGGGTTGGACCGGGGAGCTGTTTTTT. Amino acids: CASSPADRGGWTGELFF.

This clone was recorded a few times. The chain employs TRBV18 and TRBJ1-1, with D possibly being TRBD1 (5 bases). CDR1 and CDR2 from the germline V gene are KGHSH and LQKENI. V was shortened by 3 bases and J by 5 bases, with 13 bases between the two germline ends. The CDR3 totals 14 residues. The CDR3 reads CASSPAGFGTEAFF. The CDR3 region has the DNA TGTGCCAGCTCACCCGCAGGGTTTGGTACTGAAGCTTTCTTT.

This clone has ten or more counts. The CDR3 sequence is CASSLPSGGFYEQYF. The CDR3 nucleotides are TGTGCCAGCAGCCTTCCCAGCGGGGGGTTCTACGAGCAGTACTTC. The rearrangement joins TRBV5-4 to TRBJ2-7; 9 bases align to TRBD2. The CDR3 consists of 15 residues. Trimming cost V 4 bases and J 3 bases; bases outside gene matches: 8. Germline V CDR1 and CDR2: SGHNT, YYREEE (reference sequence).

This rearrangement joins TRBV7-2 to TRBJ2-2, with 8 positions matching TRBD1. This CDR3 has 16 residues. Unmatched junction bases numbered 7, after V lost 1 base and J lost 6 bases. Germline-derived CDR1 and CDR2 are SGHTA and FQGNSA. The CDR3 is CASSLGYRGEAGELFF. CDR3 sequence (DNA): TGTGCCAGCAGCTTAGGGTACAGGGGGGAGGCCGGGGAGCTGTTTTTT. Using reference TRBV7-2 and TRBJ2-2 for the parts outside the CDR3, the full variable domain is GAGVSQSPSNKVTEKGKDVELRCDPISGHTALYWYRQSLGQGLEFLIYFQGNSAPDKSGLPSDRFSAERTGGSVSTLTIQRTQQEDSAVYLCASSLGYRGEAGELFFGEGSRLTVL.

The V call is TRBV28, the J call TRBJ1-4, with no clear D. The CDR3 contains 16 residues. V lost 5 bases and J lost 0, with 13 bases in between. CDR1 and CDR2 (germline): MDHEN, SYDVKM. CDR3 amino acids: CASSVPGVATNEKLFF. CDR3 nucleotide sequence: TGTGCCAGCAGTGTCCCAGGAGTTGCAACTAATGAAAAACTGTTTTTT. The variable domain in full, completed from reference TRBV28 and TRBJ1-4, reads DVKVTQSSRYLVKRTGEKVFLECVQDMDHENMFWYRQDPGLGLRLIYFSYDVKMKEKGDIPEGYSVSREKKERFSLILESASTNQTSMYLCASSVPGVATNEKLFFGSGTQLSVL.

V is TRBV18 and J is TRBJ2-2; 7 nucleotides agree with TRBD1. V lost 3 bases, J lost 2 bases, and 3 bases stayed unmatched. In germline, CDR1 is KGHSH, CDR2 LQKENI. This CDR3 is 15 amino acids long. CDR3: CASSPGTVNTGELFF. CDR3 nucleotides: TGTGCCAGCTCACCTGGGACAGTCAACACCGGGGAGCTGTTTTTT.

This clone was observed a handful of times. The chain uses TRBV2 and TRBJ2-3; a possible D gene is TRBD2 (6 bases). V shed 6 bases and J shed 5 bases, with 12 bases lying between them. The CDR3 contains 13 residues. From germline, CDR1 is SNHLY and CDR2 FYNNEI. CDR3 nucleotides: TGTGCCAGCAGCCGGGAGTCCGGAGATACGCAGTATTTT. It codes for CASSRESGDTQYF.

The gene calls are TRBV11-2 and TRBJ2-7; D is unclear. The CDR3 totals 12 residues. V was trimmed by 2 bases and J by 5 bases, leaving 7 bases between them. Germline-derived CDR1 and CDR2 are SGHAT and FQNNGV. CDR3 bases: TGTGCCAGCAGCTTAAGCGCTAACGAGCAGTACTTC. Translated: CASSLSANEQYF.

This clone came up once. This sequence joins TRBV6-1 and TRBJ2-7; D ambiguous. Trimming left V 1 base short and J 0 bases short, with 7 bases between. The germline V gene encodes CDR1 MNHNS and CDR2 SASEGT. The CDR3 runs to 14 residues. The CDR3, as DNA: TGTGCCAGCAGTGAAGTTCGGGTCTCCTACGAGCAGTACTTC. This sequence encodes CASSEVRVSYEQYF.

The count of this clone is one. The chain links TRBV9 to TRBJ1-4, with D perhaps TRBD1 (5 bases). The CDR3 loop spans 15 amino acids. Trimming stripped 4 bases from V and 8 bases from J, with 18 bases between. Germline V lookup: CDR1 SGDLS, CDR2 YYNGEE. CDR3 sequence: CASSSHRGKGEKLFF. The CDR3 region has the DNA TGTGCCAGCAGCTCTCACCGGGGAAAGGGGGAAAAACTGTTTTTT.

The chain combines TRBV11-2 with TRBJ2-2; D possibly corresponds to TRBD1 (6 bases). The germline V and J ends were trimmed by 5 bases and 5 bases, with 21 bases remaining between them. CDR3 length: 17 amino acids. The germline V gene has CDR1 SGHAT and CDR2 FQNNGV. CDR3 DNA sequence: TGTGCCAGCAGCCGCGCCTGGCAGGGGCTGCGAACCGGGGAGCTGTTTTTT. Protein sequence: CASSRAWQGLRTGELFF.

The CDR3 region has the DNA TGTGCCAGCAGCTTATTCGGCAGCACCGGGGAGCTGTTTTTT. It yields the protein CASSLFGSTGELFF. This sequence joins TRBV7-3 and TRBJ2-2; no definite D call. Per germline, CDR1 SGHTA and CDR2 FQGTGA. V was clipped by 2 bases and J by 4 bases, with 8 bases between them. CDR3 length: 14 residues. The full variable domain, with the rest looked up from reference TRBV7-3 and TRBJ2-2, is GAGVSQTPSNKVTEKGKYVELRCDPISGHTALYWYRQSLGQGPEFLIYFQGTGAADDSGLPNDRFFAVRPEGSVSTLKIQRTERGDSAVYLCASSLFGSTGELFFGEGSRLTVL.

The chain links TRBV9 to TRBJ1-2; unclear D gene. Trimming shortened V by 1 base and J by 6 bases, and 16 bases separated the two germline ends. CDR1 and CDR2 (germline): SGDLS, YYNGEE. There are 15 residues in the CDR3. This CDR3 is CASSVNSVVIDGYTF. CDR3 DNA sequence: TGTGCCAGCAGCGTAAATTCAGTGGTCATCGATGGCTACACCTTC.

Note on this clone: Germline and junction disagree at one end, which may indicate a read error. The rearrangement links TRBV7-9 to TRBJ2-1, with 15 bases that match TRBD2. The germline CDR1 and CDR2 sequences are SEHNR and FQNEAQ (reference sequence). The CDR3 consists of 16 residues. Here the CDR3 DNA reads TGTGCCAGCAGCTCCACCAGTCCCGGGACTAGCGGGAGGTTTATCTTC. Residues: CASSSTSPGTSGRFIF.

The chain joins TRBV27 to TRBJ2-3; no firm D call. Per germline, CDR1 MNHEY and CDR2 SMNVEV (reference sequence). The length of the CDR3 is 15 residues. Trimming removed 3 bases from V and 2 bases from J, with 12 bases in between. DNA for the CDR3: TGTGCCAGCAGTTTTTTTAGGACCCACACAGATACGCAGTATTTT. Its protein product is CASSFFRTHTDTQYF.

V is TRBV5-1 and J is TRBJ2-1; TRBD1 aligns across 7 bases. Germline CDR1 reads SGHRS; CDR2 reads YFSETQ. This CDR3 spans 16 amino acids. V lost 2 bases and J lost 4; bases outside the gene matches: 9. In DNA, the CDR3 is TGCGCCAGCAGCTTACCAGGGGGACAATTTTACAATGAGCAGTTCTTC. This sequence encodes CASSLPGGQFYNEQFF.

The gene calls are TRBV7-6 and TRBJ2-5; D gene unclear. The CDR3 has 14 residues. The V gene lost 0 bases and the J gene lost 2 bases, with 7 bases spanning the gap. Germline V lookup: CDR1 SGHVS, CDR2 FNYEAQ. The CDR3 sequence is CASSLAHMQETQYF. For the CDR3, the DNA is TGTGCCAGCAGCTTAGCGCACATGCAAGAGACCCAGTACTTC.

CDR3 in amino acids: CASSLAGAGNTIYF. In DNA form, the CDR3 reads TGTGCCAGCAGCTTAGCAGGGGCTGGAAACACCATATATTTT. This chain uses TRBV11-2 with TRBJ1-3; weak D call: TRBD1 (6 bases). V was clipped by 1 base and J by 2 bases, with 6 bases between them. The CDR3 covers 14 residues. Per the germline V gene, CDR1 is SGHAT and CDR2 is FQNNGV.

This clone was seen a few times. V usage is TRBV5-4 and J usage is TRBJ2-5, with a weak D call TRBD2 (6 bases). Germline CDR1 reads SGHNT; CDR2 reads YYREEE (reference sequence). The CDR3 runs 14 residues. The V gene lost 4 bases and the J gene lost 1 base, with 11 bases spanning the gap. CDR3 bases: TGTGCCAGCAGCCCCGGGACTTCCCAAGAGACCCAGTACTTC. Translation gives CASSPGTSQETQYF.

The chain combines TRBV5-1 with TRBJ2-5, with D maybe TRBD2 (6 bases). CDR3 length: 18 residues. V dropped 0 bases and J dropped 5 bases, with 23 bases sitting between them. Germline loops: CDR1 SGHRS, CDR2 YFSETQ. DNA of the CDR3: TGCGCCAGCAGCTTGGCCCTCGAAAGGGACTTTCTTGATGAGACCCAGTACTTC. Encoded protein: CASSLALERDFLDETQYF.